These T cell receptor beta chains were read from a single sample in a study of identical twins. TCRdb re-analysed the 5' RACE reads in MiXCR, keeping a single row per CDR3 protein. The table has about 240,000 distinct CDR3 sequences, 6% to 8% seen once; the top ten hold around 5%. The same data also contributed to another study, on yellow fever vaccine responses in identical twins.

The material sequenced was CD8+ T cells sorted from blood. The receptors shown here come from a woman between 18 and 29 years old in good health. Both conserved end residues are part of each CDR3. A D gene is named only where the DNA matches it firmly. Not every row has a clone size; where given, it reads once, few, many or a size class.

D gene	V gene	clone size	J gene	CDR3 protein	CDR3 DNA
TRBD2	TRBV29-1	-	TRBJ2-7	CSILAGGSYEQYF	TGCAGCATCCTAGCGGGGGGCTCCTACGAGCAGTACTTC
TRBD1	TRBV7-9	few	TRBJ1-2	CASTPGGNYGYTF	TGTGCCAGCACCCCAGGGGGCAACTATGGCTACACCTTC
TRBD1	TRBV12-3/TRBV12-4	-	TRBJ1-2	CASSQGQGVSGYTF	TGTGCCAGCAGTCAGGGACAGGGAGTATCAGGCTACACCTTC
TRBD1	TRBV12-3/TRBV12-4	-	TRBJ1-2	CASSHGTADYGYTF	TGTGCCAGCAGTCACGGGACAGCAGACTATGGCTACACCTTC
TRBD2	TRBV7-8	many	TRBJ2-1	CASSLTSAIYNEQFF	TGTGCCAGCAGCTTAACTAGCGCGATCTACAATGAGCAGTTCTTC
-	TRBV20-1	-	TRBJ2-1	CSARPGGIEQFF	TGCAGTGCTAGACCCGGAGGTATTGAGCAGTTCTTC
TRBD1	TRBV20-1	-	TRBJ1-2	CSATQPPGTGFGYTF	TGCAGTGCTACCCAACCCCCCGGGACAGGATTCGGCTACACCTTC
-	TRBV4-1	many	TRBJ2-3	CASSQDGTDTQYF	TGCGCCAGCAGCCAAGATGGGACAGATACGCAGTATTTT
TRBD1	TRBV10-3	-	TRBJ2-7	CAISENRDRGFSSYEQYF	TGTGCCATCAGCGAAAACCGGGACAGGGGATTTAGCTCCTACGAGCAGTACTTC
TRBD1	TRBV29-1	few	TRBJ1-1	CSLRQGSAAFF	TGCAGCCTGAGACAGGGATCAGCAGCTTTCTTT
-	TRBV7-9	few	TRBJ1-1	CASSEQRSNTEAFF	TGTGCCAGCAGTGAACAGCGGTCGAACACTGAAGCTTTCTTT
-	TRBV11-1	few	TRBJ2-3	CASSGRKGAGPRSTDTQYF	TGTGCCAGCAGCGGGAGAAAGGGCGCAGGACCCCGTAGCACAGATACGCAGTATTTT
-	TRBV7-2	-	TRBJ1-5	CASSLASRGGNQPQHF	TGTGCCAGCAGCTTAGCGTCGCGGGGGGGTAATCAGCCCCAGCATTTT
-	TRBV3-1	many	TRBJ2-7	CASSQISTSPYEQYF	TGTGCCAGCAGCCAGATTTCGACGTCCCCTTACGAGCAGTACTTC
TRBD1	TRBV11-3	few	TRBJ2-3	CASSLSGTGTDTQYF	TGTGCCAGCAGCCTTTCGGGGACAGGGACAGATACGCAGTATTTT
-	TRBV7-6	few	TRBJ1-6	CASSPRAFSSPLHF	TGTGCCAGCAGTCCCAGGGCTTTTAGCTCACCCCTCCACTTT
-	TRBV5-1	many	TRBJ2-7	CASSLDIYISYEQYF	TGCGCCAGCAGCTTAGACATATATATCTCCTACGAGCAGTACTTC
TRBD2	TRBV2	-	TRBJ2-5	CASREGYGQETQYF	TGTGCCAGCCGGGAGGGGTACGGCCAAGAGACCCAGTACTTC
TRBD2	TRBV28	-	TRBJ2-1	CASRSPYSGSLDEQFF	TGTGCCAGCAGATCCCCCTATAGCGGGAGTTTGGATGAGCAGTTCTTC
-	TRBV6-5	few	TRBJ1-6	CASSYKTVKNSPLHF	TGTGCCAGCAGTTACAAAACAGTAAAGAATTCACCCCTCCACTTT
-	TRBV2	-	TRBJ1-5	CASTQGHFSNQPQHF	TGTGCCAGCACCCAAGGGCACTTTAGCAATCAGCCCCAGCATTTT
-	TRBV7-8	-	TRBJ2-1	CASSTEGAGPLFF	TGTGCCAGCAGCACAGAGGGGGCGGGGCCGCTGTTCTTC
-	TRBV2	-	TRBJ2-1	CASLGGGAYNEQFF	TGTGCCAGCTTAGGAGGGGGGGCCTACAATGAGCAGTTCTTC
TRBD2	TRBV2	many	TRBJ2-3	CASRTLAGGPTDTQYF	TGTGCCAGCAGGACACTAGCGGGAGGGCCGACAGATACGCAGTATTTT
-	TRBV12-3/TRBV12-4	many	TRBJ1-1	CASSLAIGAFF	TGTGCCAGCAGTTTGGCCATAGGAGCTTTCTTT
TRBD2	TRBV20-1	-	TRBJ2-3	CSAFGTSGGTDTQYF	TGCAGTGCTTTCGGGACTAGCGGGGGGACAGATACGCAGTATTTT
TRBD1	TRBV27	many	TRBJ1-4	CASRDRGKRNEKLFF	TGTGCCAGCAGGGACAGGGGGAAGAGGAATGAAAAACTGTTTTTT
TRBD2	TRBV11-2	-	TRBJ2-5	CASTLGLAGFRAETQYF	TGTGCCAGCACCTTGGGACTAGCGGGATTTCGGGCAGAGACCCAGTACTTC